The 24 T cell receptor beta chains below come from one sample, sequenced in a study of blood T cell repertoires in COVID-19. Method: immunoSEQ multiplex PCR; TCRdb's copy keeps in-frame clones and lacks some. The sample lists more than 85,000 clones, about 91% occurring once. Source material: peripheral blood. Receptor source: a man aged 45-65 years with COVID-19, enrolled during active disease.

This chain connects TRBV4-3 to TRBJ1-5; no clear D gene. V gave up 2 bases and J gave up 8 bases, with 10 bases separating them. This CDR3 has 13 residues. CDR1 is LGHNA, CDR2 YSLEER, per germline. The CDR3 region has the DNA TGCGCCAGCAGCCAAAGATTGGGAGAGCCCCAGCATTTT. This codes for CASSQRLGEPQHF.

This chain joins TRBV24-1 and TRBJ1-1; 11 bases are shared with TRBD1. CDR3 size: 19 residues. Germline V lookup: CDR1 KGHDR, CDR2 SFDVKD. J was trimmed by 2 bases and V by 4 bases; bases with no gene match: 14. The CDR3 sequence: CATSDAGTGGRRQNTEAFF. The CDR3 bases are TGTGCCACCAGTGACGCCGGGACAGGGGGACGAAGACAAAACACTGAAGCTTTCTTT.

J is TRBJ2-6 and V is TRBV5-1, with D maybe TRBD1 (6 bases). The CDR3 length is 14 residues. Germline values: CDR1 SGHRS, CDR2 YFSETQ. V was pared by 6 bases and J by 4 bases, with 11 bases between. In DNA form, the CDR3 reads TGCGCCAGCACAGACAGGACCGGGGCCAACGTCCTGACTTTC. It is translated as CASTDRTGANVLTF.

The chain has TRBV2 and TRBJ2-1; the match to TRBD2 covers 7 bases. The CDR3 spans 10 residues. V gave up 5 bases and J gave up 14 bases; unmatched junction bases: 3. Germline V gene data show CDR1 as SNHLY and CDR2 as FYNNEI. Here the CDR3 DNA reads TGTGCCAGCAGTAGCGGGGTGGAGTTCTTC. It yields the protein CASSSGVEFF.

Notes on this clone: A junction end diverges from the germline sequence, so it may reflect a read error. This sequence joins TRBV18 and TRBJ1-1; 7 bases match TRBD1. CDR3 length: 14 amino acids. The V gene's germline CDR1 is KGHSH and CDR2 LQKENI. CDR3 protein: CASATQQGNAEAFF. For the CDR3, the DNA is TGTGCCAGCGCGACCCAACAGGGGAACGCTGAAGCTTTCTTT.

The J gene is TRBJ2-1, the V gene TRBV11-3, with 9 bases lining up with TRBD2. The germline V gene encodes CDR1 SGHNT and CDR2 YENEEA. This CDR3 comprises 17 residues. V lost 5 bases, J lost 2 bases, and 10 bases stayed unmatched. The CDR3 coding sequence is TGTGCCAGCAGCGTAGGGAGCGGGGGGAACGCCTACAATGAGCAGTTCTTC. Its translation: CASSVGSGGNAYNEQFF.

The chain has TRBV24-1 and TRBJ1-2; no clear D. From germline, CDR1 is KGHDR and CDR2 SFDVKD. The CDR3 contains 14 residues. Trimming left V 3 bases short and J 4 bases short, with 11 bases between. In DNA form, the CDR3 reads TGTGCCACCAGTGATACACGGAGAGGCTATGGCTACACCTTC. Translating it yields CATSDTRRGYGYTF.

The chain links TRBV5-5 to TRBJ2-5, with D possibly matching TRBD2 (5 bases). Per the germline V gene, CDR1 is SGHKS and CDR2 is YYEKEE (reference sequence). Trimming left V 7 bases short and J 1 base short, with 11 bases between. There are 13 residues in the CDR3. CDR3 nucleotide sequence: TGTGCCAGCGACCTGGGGAGCCAAGAGACCCAGTACTTC. Amino acid sequence: CASDLGSQETQYF.

This chain's CDR3 is CASSLGQDNSPLHF. The CDR3 DNA is TGTGCCAGCAGCTTAGGACAGGATAATTCACCCCTCCACTTT. The chain recombines TRBV7-9 with TRBJ1-6, with D possibly being TRBD1 (6 bases). The CDR3 is 14 amino acids. From germline, CDR1 is SEHNR and CDR2 FQNEAQ (reference sequence). The V gene lost 1 base and the J gene lost 5 bases, with 6 bases spanning the gap.

The chain employs TRBV29-1 and TRBJ2-7; D unclear. CDR3 length: 11 amino acids. Germline CDR1 is SQVTM and CDR2 is ANQGSEA. The V end lost 3 bases, the J end lost 10 bases, and 13 bases lay between the germline ends. This chain's CDR3 is CSVDLGSSQYF. CDR3 nucleotide sequence: TGCAGCGTTGATCTAGGCAGCTCACAGTACTTC.

In this sample, this clone turned up a few times. The rearrangement links TRBV6-5 to TRBJ2-2; D gene ambiguous. Germline CDR1 and CDR2: MNHEY and SVGAGI. V lost 2 bases, J lost 2 bases, and 6 bases lay in between. This CDR3 spans 14 amino acids. The CDR3 nucleotides are TGTGCCAGCAGTTACGTCAGTAACACCGGGGAGCTGTTTTTT. Its translation is CASSYVSNTGELFF.

The rearrangement joins TRBV9 to TRBJ2-5; D is uncertain. The germline V gene encodes CDR1 SGDLS and CDR2 YYNGEE. This CDR3 has 13 amino acids. The ends were cut back, 4 bases at V and 4 bases at J, with 11 bases in the middle. The CDR3 reads CASSPVFGETQYF. The CDR3 DNA is TGTGCCAGCAGCCCAGTGTTTGGAGAGACCCAGTACTTC.

The gene calls are TRBV6-5 and TRBJ1-1; TRBD1 aligns across 8 bases. In germline, CDR1 is MNHEY, CDR2 SVGAGI. Trimming at V came to 9 bases and at J to 4 bases, leaving 7 bases not matched to a gene. The CDR3 runs to 13 residues. The CDR3 spells CASDYRGFTEAFF. Written as DNA, the CDR3 is TGTGCCAGTGATTACAGGGGGTTCACTGAAGCTTTCTTT.

CDR3 in amino acids: CASSVAGTPQETQYF. Written as DNA, the CDR3 is TGTGCCAGCAGCGTAGCTGGGACACCTCAAGAGACCCAGTACTTC. This sequence joins TRBV9 and TRBJ2-5; perhaps TRBD1 as D (6 bases). Deletions cut 0 bases from V and 2 bases from J, with 11 bases between. Germline values: CDR1 SGDLS, CDR2 YYNGEE. This CDR3 comprises 15 residues.

The gene calls are TRBV3-1 (or the pseudogene TRBV3-2) and TRBJ1-2; 8 nucleotides line up with TRBD1. The CDR3 is 16 amino acids. With 5 bases clipped from V and 8 bases from J, the junction kept 16 bases outside the gene matches. The V gene's germline CDR1 is LGHDT and CDR2 YNNKEL (reference sequence). This chain's CDR3 is CASSDIGQGGIGGYTF. The CDR3 region has the DNA TGTGCCAGCAGCGATATTGGACAGGGCGGTATCGGCGGCTACACCTTC.

The V gene is TRBV6-2 or TRBV6-3, the J gene TRBJ1-1; 10 positions agree with TRBD1. The germline V gene encodes CDR1 MNHEY and CDR2 SVGEGT. The CDR3 loop spans 14 amino acids. V lost 5 bases to trimming and J lost 4 bases; unmatched junction nucleotides: 4. The CDR3 loop is CASSRDRGITEAFF. The CDR3 nucleotides are TGTGCCAGCAGTCGGGACAGGGGTATCACTGAAGCTTTCTTT.

DNA of the CDR3: TGTGCCATCAGGACAGGGGATAACACCTACAATGAGCAGTTCTTC. As protein: CAIRTGDNTYNEQFF. The chain recombines TRBV10-3 with TRBJ2-1, with 8 bases identical to TRBD1. This CDR3 has 15 amino acids. V lost 6 bases to trimming and J lost 2 bases; unmatched junction nucleotides: 6. The germline CDR1 and CDR2 sequences are ENHRY and SYGVKD.

This sequence joins TRBV7-8 and TRBJ1-5; possibly TRBD1 for D (6 bases). Germline loops: CDR1 SGHVS, CDR2 FQNEAQ. The CDR3 loop spans 17 amino acids. V lost 1 base and J 1 base, leaving 14 bases between the germline ends. The CDR3 sequence: CASSLGEQGKSNQPQHF. For the CDR3, the DNA is TGTGCCAGCAGCTTAGGGGAACAGGGTAAAAGCAATCAGCCCCAGCATTTT.

This chain joins TRBV27 and TRBJ1-5, with 8 bases aligning to TRBD1. This CDR3 region has 15 residues. Trimming at V came to 2 bases and at J to 11 bases, leaving 11 bases not matched to a gene. The germline gives CDR1 MNHEY, CDR2 SMNVEV (reference sequence). The CDR3 region has the DNA TGTGCCAGCAGTTTAACCGCCGACAGGGGTGGGTCCCAGCATTTT. Translated, it gives CASSLTADRGGSQHF.

The chain couples TRBV6-6 to TRBJ1-1, with 8 bases matching TRBD1. CDR1 and CDR2 (germline): MNHNY, SVGAGI (reference sequence). The CDR3 covers 14 residues. With 0 bases clipped from V and 10 bases from J, the junction kept 7 bases outside the gene matches. The CDR3 protein is CASSYSMGGQAAFF. The CDR3 nucleotides read TGTGCCAGCAGTTACTCGATGGGGGGACAGGCAGCTTTCTTT.

This chain uses TRBV18 with TRBJ1-2; D gene uncertain. The V and J ends lost 6 bases and 0 bases respectively, with 14 bases between them. The CDR3 extends over 15 amino acids. The germline gives CDR1 KGHSH, CDR2 LQKENI. The CDR3 coding sequence is TGTGCCAGCTCCCCGGGGAGCCCTCCTAACTATGGCTACACCTTC. It specifies CASSPGSPPNYGYTF.

The chain combines TRBV9 with TRBJ1-1, with TRBD1 as a possible D gene (5 bases). The CDR3 totals 14 residues. Trimming pared 2 bases from V and 3 bases from J, leaving 11 bases between. Germline CDR1 reads SGDLS; CDR2 reads YYNGEE. CDR3 amino acids: CASSVGQGHTEAFF. The CDR3 DNA follows: TGTGCCAGCAGCGTTGGCCAGGGTCACACTGAAGCTTTCTTT.

J is TRBJ2-1 and V is TRBV24-1, with D hard to call. The CDR3 is 16 residues long. V was pared by 4 bases and J by 0 bases, with 12 bases between. The germline gives CDR1 KGHDR, CDR2 SFDVKD. CDR3 DNA: TGTGCCACCAGTGACCAAACTACTGGCTCCTACAATGAGCAGTTCTTC. Translation gives CATSDQTTGSYNEQFF.

The chain employs TRBV5-4 and TRBJ2-1; TRBD1 agrees at 7 bases. The V gene's germline CDR1 is SGHNT and CDR2 YYREEE (reference sequence). CDR3 length equals 15 residues. The V segment lost 4 bases and the J segment 6 bases; nucleotides outside the gene matches: 10. DNA for the CDR3: TGTGCCAGCAGCCACGGGACAGAGCCCTCCAATGAGCAGTTCTTC. This translates into CASSHGTEPSNEQFF.